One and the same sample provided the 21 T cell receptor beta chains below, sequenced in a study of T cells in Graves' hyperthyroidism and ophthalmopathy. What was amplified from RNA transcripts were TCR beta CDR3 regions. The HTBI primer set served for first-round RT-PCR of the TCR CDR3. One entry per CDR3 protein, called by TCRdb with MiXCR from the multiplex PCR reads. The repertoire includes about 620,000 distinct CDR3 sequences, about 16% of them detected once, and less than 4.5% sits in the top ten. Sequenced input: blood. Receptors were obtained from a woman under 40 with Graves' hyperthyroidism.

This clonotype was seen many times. The CDR3 nucleotides are TGTGCCAGCAGCTTCAGCGGCGCTCCGGATGGCAATCAGCCCCAGCATTTT. It specifies CASSFSGAPDGNQPQHF. The chain employs TRBV5-5 and TRBJ1-5; no reliable D call. The V gene's germline CDR1 is SGHKS and CDR2 YYEKEE (reference sequence). The CDR3 runs to 17 residues. The V and J ends lost 2 bases and 2 bases respectively, with 17 bases between them.

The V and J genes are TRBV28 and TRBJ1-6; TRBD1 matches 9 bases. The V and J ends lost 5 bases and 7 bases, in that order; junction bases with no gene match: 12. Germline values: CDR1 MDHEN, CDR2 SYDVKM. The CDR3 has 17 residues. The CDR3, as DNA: TGTGCCAGCAGTCCCGGGACAGGGCCTCGGGGAAATTCACCCCTCCACTTT. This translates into CASSPGTGPRGNSPLHF.

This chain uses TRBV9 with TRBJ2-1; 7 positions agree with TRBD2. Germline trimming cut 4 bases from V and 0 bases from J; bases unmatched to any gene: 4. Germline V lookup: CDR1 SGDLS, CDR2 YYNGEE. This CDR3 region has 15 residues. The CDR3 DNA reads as TGTGCCAGCAGCAAACTAGCGAGCTCCTACAATGAGCAGTTCTTC. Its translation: CASSKLASSYNEQFF. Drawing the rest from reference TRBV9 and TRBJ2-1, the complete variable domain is DSGVTQTPKHLITATGQRVTLRCSPRSGDLSVYWYQQSLDQGLQFLIQYYNGEERAKGNILERFSAQQFPDLHSELNLSSLELGDSALYFCASSKLASSYNEQFFGPGTRLTVL.

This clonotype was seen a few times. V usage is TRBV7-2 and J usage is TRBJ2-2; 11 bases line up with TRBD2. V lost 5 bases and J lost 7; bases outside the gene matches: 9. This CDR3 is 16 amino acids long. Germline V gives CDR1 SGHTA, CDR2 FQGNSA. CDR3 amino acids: CASSPSGLAGGGELFF. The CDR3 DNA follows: TGTGCCAGCAGCCCCAGCGGCCTAGCGGGAGGCGGGGAGCTGTTTTTT. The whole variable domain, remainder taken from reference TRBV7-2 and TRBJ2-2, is GAGVSQSPSNKVTEKGKDVELRCDPISGHTALYWYRQSLGQGLEFLIYFQGNSAPDKSGLPSDRFSAERTGGSVSTLTIQRTQQEDSAVYLCASSPSGLAGGGELFFGEGSRLTVL.

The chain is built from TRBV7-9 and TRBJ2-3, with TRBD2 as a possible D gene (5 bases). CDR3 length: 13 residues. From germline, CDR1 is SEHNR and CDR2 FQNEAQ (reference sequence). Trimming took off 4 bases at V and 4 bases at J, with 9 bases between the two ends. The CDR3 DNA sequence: TGTGCCAGCAGCTCAAGAGCGGCAGATACGCAGTATTTT. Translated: CASSSRAADTQYF.

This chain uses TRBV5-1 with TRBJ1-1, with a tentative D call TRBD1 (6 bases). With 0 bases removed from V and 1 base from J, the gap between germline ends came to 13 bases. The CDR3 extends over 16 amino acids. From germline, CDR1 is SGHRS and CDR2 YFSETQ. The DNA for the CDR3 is TGCGCCAGCAGCTTGGACAGGGCGGACAGGAACACTGAAGCTTTCTTT. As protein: CASSLDRADRNTEAFF.

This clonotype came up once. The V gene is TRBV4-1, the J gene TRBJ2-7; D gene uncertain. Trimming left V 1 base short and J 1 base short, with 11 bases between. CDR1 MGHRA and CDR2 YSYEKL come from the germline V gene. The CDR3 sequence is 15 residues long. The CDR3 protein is CASSQGDAVSYEQYF. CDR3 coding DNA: TGCGCCAGCAGCCAAGGTGACGCGGTATCCTACGAGCAGTACTTC.

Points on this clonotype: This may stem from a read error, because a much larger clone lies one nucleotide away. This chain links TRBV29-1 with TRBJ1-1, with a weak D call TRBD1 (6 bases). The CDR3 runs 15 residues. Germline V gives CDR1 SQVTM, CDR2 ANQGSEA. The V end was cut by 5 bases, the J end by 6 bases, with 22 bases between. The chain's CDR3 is CSVYKRGGRGAEAFF. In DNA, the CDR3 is TGCAGCGTTTACAAGCGGGGGGGGCGAGGAGCTGAAGCTTTCTTT.

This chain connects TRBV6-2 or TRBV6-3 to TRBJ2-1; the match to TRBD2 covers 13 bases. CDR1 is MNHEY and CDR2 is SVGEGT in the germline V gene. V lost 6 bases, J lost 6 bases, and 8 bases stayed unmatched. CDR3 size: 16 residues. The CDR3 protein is CASRDLLAGGVNEQFF. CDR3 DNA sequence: TGTGCCAGCAGGGACTTACTAGCGGGAGGGGTCAATGAGCAGTTCTTC.

CDR3 residues: CASSHRQGPPSYNEQFF. The CDR3 coding sequence is TGCGCCAGCAGCCATCGCCAGGGACCTCCCTCCTACAATGAGCAGTTCTTC. V is TRBV5-1 and J is TRBJ2-1, with D tentatively TRBD1 or TRBD2 (5 bases each). V was cut by 4 bases and J by 0 bases, with 17 bases left in between. CDR1 is SGHRS, CDR2 YFSETQ, per germline. This CDR3 comprises 17 residues.

In DNA, the CDR3 is TGTGCCAGCAGCTTGACAGGGGCCGGGAGCGGGGAGCTGTTTTTT. Its translation is CASSLTGAGSGELFF. This chain uses TRBV6-1 with TRBJ2-2, with TRBD1 matching over 8 bases. The trim removed 6 bases at V and 7 bases at J, leaving 10 bases unmatched. The CDR3 extends over 15 amino acids. CDR1 MNHNS and CDR2 SASEGT come from the germline V gene.

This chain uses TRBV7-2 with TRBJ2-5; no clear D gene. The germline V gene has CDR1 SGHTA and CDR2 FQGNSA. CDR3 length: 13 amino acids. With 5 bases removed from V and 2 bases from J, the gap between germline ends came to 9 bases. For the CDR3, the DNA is TGTGCCAGCAGCAGGGCCCAACAAGAGACCCAGTACTTC. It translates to CASSRAQQETQYF.

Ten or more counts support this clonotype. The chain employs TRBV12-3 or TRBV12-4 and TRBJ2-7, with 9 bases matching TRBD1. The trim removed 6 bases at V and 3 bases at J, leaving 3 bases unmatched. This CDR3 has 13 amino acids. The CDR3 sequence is CASSSDRGYEQYF. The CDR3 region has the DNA TGTGCCAGCAGCTCGGACAGGGGCTACGAGCAGTACTTC.

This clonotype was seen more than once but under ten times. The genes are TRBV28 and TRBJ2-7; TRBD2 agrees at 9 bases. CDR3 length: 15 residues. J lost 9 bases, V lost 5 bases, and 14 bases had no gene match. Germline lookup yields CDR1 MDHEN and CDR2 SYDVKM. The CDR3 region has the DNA TGTGCCAGCAGTACCCCCCGCGGGAGGGCCTTATGGCAGTACTTC. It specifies CASSTPRGRALWQYF.

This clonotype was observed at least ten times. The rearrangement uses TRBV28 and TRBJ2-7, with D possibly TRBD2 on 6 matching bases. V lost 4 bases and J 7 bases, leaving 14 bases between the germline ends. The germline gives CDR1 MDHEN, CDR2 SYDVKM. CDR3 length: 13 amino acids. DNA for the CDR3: TGTGCCAGCAGTTATGGGACTTTAAAGGAGCAGTACTTC. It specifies CASSYGTLKEQYF.

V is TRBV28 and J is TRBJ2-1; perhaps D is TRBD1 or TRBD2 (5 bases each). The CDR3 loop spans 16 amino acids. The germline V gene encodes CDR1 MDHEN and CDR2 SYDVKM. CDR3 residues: CGSRTGTRGSYNEQFF. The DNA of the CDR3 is TGTGGTTCCCGGACTGGAACTAGGGGTTCCTACAATGAGCAGTTCTTC. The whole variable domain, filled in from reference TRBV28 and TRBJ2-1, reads DVKVTQSSRYLVKRTGEKVFLECVQDMDHENMFWYRQDPGLGLRLIYFSYDVKMKEKGDIPEGYSVSREKKERFSLILESASTNQTSMYLCGSRTGTRGSYNEQFFGPGTRLTVL.

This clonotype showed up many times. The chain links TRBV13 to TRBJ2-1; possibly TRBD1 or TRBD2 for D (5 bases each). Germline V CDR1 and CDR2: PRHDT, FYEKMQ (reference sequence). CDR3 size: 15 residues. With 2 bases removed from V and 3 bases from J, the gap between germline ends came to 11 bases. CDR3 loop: CASSLPEGNYNEQFF. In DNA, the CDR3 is TGTGCCAGCAGCTTACCAGAGGGGAACTACAATGAGCAGTTCTTC. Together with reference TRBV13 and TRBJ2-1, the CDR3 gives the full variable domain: AAGVIQSPRHLIKEKRETATLKCYPIPRHDTVYWYQQGPGQDPQFLISFYEKMQSDKGSIPDRFSAQQFSDYHSELNMSSLELGDSALYFCASSLPEGNYNEQFFGPGTRLTVL.

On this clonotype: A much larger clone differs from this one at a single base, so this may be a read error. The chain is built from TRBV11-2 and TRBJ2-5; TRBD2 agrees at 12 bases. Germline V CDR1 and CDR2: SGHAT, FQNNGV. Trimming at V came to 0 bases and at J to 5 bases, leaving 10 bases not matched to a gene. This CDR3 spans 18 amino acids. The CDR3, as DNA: TGTGCCAGCAGCTTAGAGCGGATACTAGCGGGGGGATGGGAGACCCAGTACTTC. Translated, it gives CASSLERILAGGWETQYF.

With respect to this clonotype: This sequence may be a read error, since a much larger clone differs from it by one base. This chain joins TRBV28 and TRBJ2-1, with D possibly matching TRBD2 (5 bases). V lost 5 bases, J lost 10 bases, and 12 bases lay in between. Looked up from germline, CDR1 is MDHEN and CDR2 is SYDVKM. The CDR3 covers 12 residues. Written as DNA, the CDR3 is TGTGCCAGCAGTGCTCGGGAATGGGAGCAGTTCTTC. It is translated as CASSAREWEQFF.

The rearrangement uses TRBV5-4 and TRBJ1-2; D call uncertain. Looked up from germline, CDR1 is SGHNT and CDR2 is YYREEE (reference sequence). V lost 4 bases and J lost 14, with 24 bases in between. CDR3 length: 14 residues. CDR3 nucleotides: TGTGCCAGCAGCCTTAAGATGGGAAGTTCCTTCGAGACCTTC. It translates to CASSLKMGSSFETF.

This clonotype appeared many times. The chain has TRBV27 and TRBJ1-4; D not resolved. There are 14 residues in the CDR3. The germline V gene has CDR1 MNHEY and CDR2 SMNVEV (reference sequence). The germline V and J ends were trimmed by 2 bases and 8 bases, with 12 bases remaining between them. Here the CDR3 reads CASSLIGLGEKLFF. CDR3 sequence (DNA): TGTGCCAGCAGTTTAATTGGGCTAGGGGAAAAACTGTTTTTT.